The entry that follows covers one TCR beta chain sequence. Its antigen is unknown. The source of the sample is a study of cytomegalovirus exposure and HLA in healthy donors. Findings and limits, study-wide: The productive fraction for most TCR beta V segments was about 90% or about 30% in an earlier analysis. Upon later analysis, TCR association rates were observed to vary by HLA locus, being highest for DRB1 and lowest for HLA-C. In the analysis, some V segments, TRBV6-2 and TRBV6-3 included, were excluded as indistinguishable.

PCR amplification relied on 60 Vbeta primers (plus 13 Jbeta primers). TCRdb keeps only in-frame clones here, not all; method: immunoSEQ multiplex PCR. The sample lists more than 130,000 clones, roughly 79% seen once, with less than 3.5% in the top ten. V was shortened by 3 bases and J by 5 bases, with 11 bases between the two germline ends. The V gene's germline CDR1 is KGHSH and CDR2 LQKENI. This CDR3 has 14 residues. This sequence was found in a male donor in good health and CMV-seronegative. The chain carries TRBV18 and TRBJ1-5; tentatively, D is TRBD1 (5 bases). Sequenced sample: PBMCs. CDR3 coding DNA: TGTGCCAGCTCACCTCTAGGGGAGGATCAGCCCCAGCATTTT. It translates to CASSPLGEDQPQHF. Supplemented by reference TRBV18 and TRBJ1-5, the full variable domain reads NAGVMQNPRHLVRRRGQEARLRCSPMKGHSHVYWYRQLPEEGLKFMVYLQKENIIDESGMPKERFSAEFPKEGPSILRIQQVVRGDSAAYFCASSPLGEDQPQHFGDGTRLSIL.